Included here is one T cell receptor (beta chain) sequence, with context. Its matching antigen is unknown. The sample originates from a study of blood T cells in healthy people across ages. Every donor gave 9.5 to 10 milliliters of peripheral blood. Combining a sample-barcoded 5' primer with a J-beta primer mix, a second PCR ran for roughly 7 to 11 cycles. Each CDR3 protein is one row after TCRdb ran MiXCR on the 5' RACE reads. The data contain over a million distinct CDR3 sequences, 35% to 55% of them singletons. General observations from the study: Per million T cells, TCR beta diversity dropped about linearly as age rose.

The CDR3 loop spans 17 amino acids. Trimming shortened V by 0 bases and J by 7 bases, and 19 bases separated the two germline ends. Germline V gene lookup returns CDR1 MNHEY and CDR2 SMNVEV (reference sequence). The genes are TRBV27 and TRBJ2-1; tentative D call: TRBD2 (6 bases). Sequenced material: blood. The source is a woman aged 60-75 years in good health. The CDR3 is CASSLSFRDFLRNEQFF. CDR3 nucleotides: TGTGCCAGCAGTTTATCCTTCCGGGACTTCCTTAGAAATGAGCAGTTCTTC.